This T cell receptor beta chain was retrieved from a study of blood T cell repertoires in COVID-19. In the study overall: T cells, B-cell-depleted T cells, or PBMCs supplied cDNA or gDNA.

Authors' methods: It was from reference gene primer amplification that nucleated cell counts were estimated. Clones were sequenced by immunoSEQ multiplex PCR, and TCRdb holds only the in-frame ones, with some missing. Clone size and V and J calls were adopted from that table, with D and trimming inferred from the DNA. The sample includes about 41,000 clones, around four fifths of them seen just once. There are 14 residues in the CDR3. CDR1 SGHAT and CDR2 FQNNGV come from the germline V gene. Losses at the gene ends were 0 bases for V and 7 bases for J; bases not matched to a gene: 6. This rearrangement joins TRBV11-2 to TRBJ2-7; 7 positions agree with TRBD2. This TCR derives from a woman of 80 years or more with active or convalescent COVID-19. Sequencing was carried out using peripheral blood. The DNA for the CDR3 is TGTGCCAGCAGCTTAGATGGGGGGGGGAGGGAGCAGTACTTC. This gives the protein CASSLDGGGREQYF.